This is a list of T cell receptor beta chains from one sample in a study of cytomegalovirus exposure and HLA in healthy donors. The method was immunoSEQ multiplex PCR; TCRdb's version includes in-frame clones alone and lacks a portion of them. Among about 110,000 clones listed, roughly three fifths were seen once. Sequencing used PBMCs. The origin of the receptors is a man aged 30 to 39 in good health and CMV-seropositive. The CDR3 runs from the conserved cysteine through the conserved F or W.

>TRBV5-1
CASSSQGAHDEQYF
>TRBV2
CASSDSPTKNIQYF
>TRBV9
CASSPSPSGASDTQYF
>TRBV19
CASSPPTGELFF
>TRBV5-1
CASSSKTDSYNEQFF
>TRBV10-3
CATRDRAGNTIYF
>TRBV4-1
CASSQGQTQETQYF
>TRBV5-4
CASRQGAGNTIYF
>TRBV6-5
CASRPDRASGNTIYF
>TRBV14
CASTLSPYSPLHF
>TRBV7-2
CASSFPTGEVGTGELFF
>TRBV6-1
CATIHNGYTF
>TRBV9
CASSAGTSGGRGTDTQYF
>TRBV19
CASSPGGQYEQYF
>TRBV7-9
CASSFEGAVQPQHF
>TRBV18
CASSRDMNTEAFF
>TRBV4-2
CASSHPKGAGELFF
>TRBV2
CASGSGTSGLAGTQYF
>TRBV19
CASSSRDRGTDTQYF
>TRBV4-1
CASSHLGLIYNEQFF
>TRBV7-2
CASSTGQGAYEQYF
>TRBV19
CASSGGTGANSPLHF
>TRBV6-5
CASSYTWERAYEQYF
>TRBV29-1
CSVPTGGVSANVLTF
>TRBV11-1
CASRPGVGETQYF
>TRBV6-6
CASSRDRGLDTQYF
>TRBV30
CAWSPPGTEAFF
>TRBV11-3
CASSRPGQLAGEQFF
>TRBV7-6
CASSLGGDYGYTF
>TRBV19
CASSPRDRISEAFF
>TRBV20-1
CSAGLGYEQYF
>TRBV25-1
CASSDPPGQGYSGELFF
>TRBV7-6
CASSFGGDGLSYEQYF